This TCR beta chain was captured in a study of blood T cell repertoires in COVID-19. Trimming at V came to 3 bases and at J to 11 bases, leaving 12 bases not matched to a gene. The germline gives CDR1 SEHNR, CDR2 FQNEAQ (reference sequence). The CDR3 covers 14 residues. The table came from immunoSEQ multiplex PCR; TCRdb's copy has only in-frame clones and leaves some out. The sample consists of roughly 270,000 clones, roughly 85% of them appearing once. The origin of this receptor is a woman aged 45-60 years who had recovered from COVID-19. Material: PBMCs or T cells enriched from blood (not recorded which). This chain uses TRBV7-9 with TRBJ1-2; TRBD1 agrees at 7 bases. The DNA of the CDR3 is TGTGCCAGCAGCTTGGCCGGGACAGAGCGCGGGTACACCTTC. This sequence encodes CASSLAGTERGYTF.